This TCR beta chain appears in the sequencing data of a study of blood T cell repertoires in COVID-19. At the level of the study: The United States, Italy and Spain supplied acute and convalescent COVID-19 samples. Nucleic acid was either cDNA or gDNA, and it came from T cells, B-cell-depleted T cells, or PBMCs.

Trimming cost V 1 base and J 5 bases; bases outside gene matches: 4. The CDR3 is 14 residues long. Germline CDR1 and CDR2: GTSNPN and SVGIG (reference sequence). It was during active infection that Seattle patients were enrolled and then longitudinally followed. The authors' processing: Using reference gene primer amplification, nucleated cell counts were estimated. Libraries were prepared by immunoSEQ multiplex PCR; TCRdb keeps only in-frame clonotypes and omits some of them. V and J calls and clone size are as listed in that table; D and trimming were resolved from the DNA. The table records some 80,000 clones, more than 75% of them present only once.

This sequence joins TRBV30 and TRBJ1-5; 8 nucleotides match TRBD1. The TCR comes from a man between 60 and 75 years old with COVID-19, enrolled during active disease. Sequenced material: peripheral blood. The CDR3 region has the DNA TGTGCCTGGAGTGCGGCAGGGGGCGATCAGCCCCAGCATTTT. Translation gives CAWSAAGGDQPQHF.